The next 12 T cell receptor beta chains were all read from a single sample in a study of T cells expressing NK-cell markers. TCRdb reprocessed the 5' RACE reads; each CDR3 protein has one entry and no DNA is given. The table gives fewer than 550,000 distinct CDR3 sequences; the top ten clones make up more than 1.4% of it. Specimen: blood T cells: a sorted CD56 or NKG2C T cell subset, CD4+ or CD8+ T cells, or bulk PBMC T cells (not recorded which). The receptors were gathered from a woman aged 45 to 65 in good health.

The chain couples TRBV12-3 or TRBV12-4 to TRBJ2-7; TCRdb selects TRBD2, and the lack of DNA leaves this call unchecked. This CDR3 region has 13 residues. CDR3 residues: CASSLTEGLEQYF.

The V and J genes are TRBV3-1 and TRBJ2-5; no DNA is available, so the TRBD2 call from TCRdb remains unchecked. This CDR3 has 14 residues. The germline gives CDR1 LGHDT, CDR2 YNNKEL (reference sequence). The CDR3 spells CASSLPLREETQYF.

The V call is TRBV5-5, the J call TRBJ2-1; TCRdb designates TRBD2, a call that cannot be tested without DNA. The germline V gene encodes CDR1 SGHKS and CDR2 YYEKEE (reference sequence). CDR3 length: 18 residues. The CDR3 protein is CASRSVFVSGLGLNEQFF.

The chain carries TRBV20-1 and TRBJ2-4; TCRdb's D gene call, TRBD2, goes unchecked for lack of DNA. The CDR3 spans 15 residues. CDR1 DFQATT and CDR2 SNEGSKA come from the germline V gene (reference sequence). The CDR3 reads CSAALGPVAKNIQYF.

The chain has TRBV7-9 and TRBJ2-3; checking the TCRdb D call of TRBD1 is not possible without DNA. CDR1 and CDR2 from the germline V gene are SEHNR and FQNEAQ (reference sequence). The CDR3 totals 14 residues. The CDR3 here is CASKDRGGADTQYF.

V is TRBV7-3 and J is TRBJ2-2; without DNA, the TCRdb call of TRBD1 cannot be checked. Germline V gives CDR1 SGHTA, CDR2 FQGTGA. CDR3 size: 14 residues. The CDR3 here is CASSSQPGAGELFF.

This sequence joins TRBV5-1 and TRBJ1-4; TCRdb indicates TRBD1, and absent DNA this call remains unverified. CDR3 size: 15 residues. The germline gives CDR1 SGHRS, CDR2 YFSETQ. The CDR3 is CASSSGQNVNEKLFF. Using reference TRBV5-1 and TRBJ1-4 for the parts outside the CDR3, the full variable domain is KAGVTQTPRYLIKTRGQQVTLSCSPISGHRSVSWYQQTPGQGLQFLFEYFSETQRNKGNFPGRFSGRQFSNSRSEMNVSTLELGDSALYLCASSSGQNVNEKLFFGSGTQLSVL.

The chain carries TRBV5-1 and TRBJ2-3; without DNA, the TCRdb call of TRBD2 cannot be checked. The germline V gene encodes CDR1 SGHRS and CDR2 YFSETQ. The CDR3 contains 16 residues. CDR3 loop: CASSPSGRARTDTQYF.

CDR3 residues: CASTDLGASGGTSTDTQYF. The chain is built from TRBV12-3 or TRBV12-4 and TRBJ2-3; TCRdb's D call, TRBD2, is unchecked because there is no DNA. CDR3 size: 19 residues.

The chain joins TRBV29-1 to TRBJ2-5; checking the TCRdb D call of TRBD2 is not possible without DNA. The germline V gene has CDR1 SQVTM and CDR2 ANQGSEA. This CDR3 spans 12 amino acids. This CDR3 reads CSVVPSLETQYF.

The chain has TRBV3-1 and TRBJ1-4. The CDR3 is 14 residues long. The germline CDR1 and CDR2 sequences are LGHDT and YNNKEL (reference sequence). The CDR3 here is CASSQGTNTPQLFF.

This chain joins TRBV7-6 and TRBJ2-1; the TCRdb call, TRBD2, lacks DNA for checking. The germline gives CDR1 SGHVS, CDR2 FNYEAQ. The CDR3 sequence is 13 residues long. The CDR3 region is CASSGGTGARVFF.